A single sample gave rise to the 11 T cell receptor beta chains below, sequenced in a study of blood T cell repertoires in COVID-19. TCRdb keeps only in-frame clones here, not all; method: immunoSEQ multiplex PCR. The data show over 200,000 clones, 85% to 90% seen once. The sample was peripheral blood. These receptors all stem from a woman in her sixties with acute or convalescent COVID-19.

The genes are TRBV4-1 and TRBJ1-5; D is unclear. Trimming took off 0 bases at V and 2 bases at J, with 8 bases between the two ends. Germline assignment: CDR1 MGHRA and CDR2 YSYEKL. The CDR3 loop spans 15 amino acids. CDR3 amino acids: CASSQDSAGNQPQHF. In DNA, the CDR3 is TGCGCCAGCAGCCAAGATAGTGCTGGCAATCAGCCCCAGCATTTT.

V gene TRBV2 combines with J gene TRBJ2-7; 7 nucleotides agree with TRBD1. The CDR3 runs 12 residues. Trimming at V came to 6 bases and at J to 6 bases, leaving 5 bases not matched to a gene. From germline, CDR1 is SNHLY and CDR2 FYNNEI. CDR3 region: CASSWDRREQYF. The CDR3, as DNA: TGTGCCAGCAGCTGGGACAGACGCGAGCAGTACTTC.

V usage is TRBV28 and J usage is TRBJ1-1; D gene unclear. CDR3 length equals 16 residues. Per germline, CDR1 MDHEN and CDR2 SYDVKM. Between the trimmed V and J ends, which lost 3 bases and 0 bases, there was a span of 14 bases. CDR3 nucleotides: TGTGCCAGCAGTTTTTACTTGCGGGGTATGAACACTGAAGCTTTCTTT. Encoded protein: CASSFYLRGMNTEAFF.

For this clone: Relative to the germline gene, one junction end is altered; a read error may explain this. The V gene is TRBV7-7, the J gene TRBJ2-2; the D is unclear. Germline CDR1 SSHAT, CDR2 FNYEAQ (reference sequence). This CDR3 is 15 amino acids long. CDR3 DNA sequence: TGTGCTAGCAGCCCTCTTTCGACAAACACCGGGGAGCTGTTTTTT. Its translation is CASSPLSTNTGELFF. The entire variable domain, with the rest obtained from reference TRBV7-7 and TRBJ2-2, is as follows: GAGVSQSPRYKVTKRGQDVTLRCDPISSHATLYWYQQALGQGPEFLTYFNYEAQPDKSGLPSDRFSAERPEGSISTLTIQRTEQRDSAMYRCASSPLSTNTGELFFGEGSRLTVL.

J is TRBJ2-7 and V is TRBV29-1, with 11 bases lining up with TRBD2. The CDR3 runs to 13 residues. The V and J ends lost 7 bases and 3 bases, in that order; junction bases with no gene match: 5. Per germline, CDR1 SQVTM and CDR2 ANQGSEA. The CDR3 nucleotides read TGCAGCGCCCGGACTAGCGGGTTCTACGAGCAGTACTTC. Translating gives CSARTSGFYEQYF.

V gene TRBV13 combines with J gene TRBJ2-3; 7 bases are shared with TRBD2. Germline trimming cut 5 bases from V and 2 bases from J; bases unmatched to any gene: 13. Germline V lookup: CDR1 PRHDT, CDR2 FYEKMQ (reference sequence). The CDR3 has 17 amino acids. CDR3: CASSVKRAGFVTDTQYF. The DNA of the CDR3 is TGTGCCAGCAGCGTAAAAAGAGCGGGGTTCGTCACAGATACGCAGTATTTT.

In DNA, the CDR3 is TGTGCCAGCAGCTTAGGTGCGGGGCAGGATGAGCAGTTCTTC. Encoded protein: CASSLGAGQDEQFF. The chain employs TRBV7-2 and TRBJ2-1; D may be TRBD2 (6 bases). CDR1 is SGHTA and CDR2 is FQGNSA in the germline V gene. The germline V and J ends were trimmed by 1 base and 8 bases, with 12 bases remaining between them. CDR3 length: 14 amino acids.

This chain connects TRBV3-1 (or the pseudogene TRBV3-2) to TRBJ1-1; TRBD1 might be the D (6 bases). The V gene's germline CDR1 is LGHDT and CDR2 YNNKEL (reference sequence). The CDR3 runs to 15 residues. The V and J ends lost 4 bases and 9 bases respectively, with 21 bases between them. The CDR3 is CASSPKRGTGTQAFF. CDR3 bases: TGTGCCAGCAGCCCAAAACGAGGGACGGGGACACAAGCTTTCTTT.

This clone was observed a few times. The rearrangement links TRBV2 to TRBJ1-2; perhaps TRBD1 as D (5 bases). CDR1 and CDR2 (germline): SNHLY, FYNNEI. CDR3 length: 14 amino acids. V was shortened by 3 bases and J by 2 bases, with 10 bases between the two germline ends. The CDR3: CASSDYRKNYGYTF. For the CDR3, the DNA is TGTGCCAGCAGTGACTACAGGAAGAACTATGGCTACACCTTC.

V gene TRBV3-1 (or the pseudogene TRBV3-2) combines with J gene TRBJ2-1, with TRBD2 matching over 11 bases. Germline assignment: CDR1 LGHDT and CDR2 YNNKEL (reference sequence). CDR3 length equals 16 residues. V shed 1 base, J shed 6 bases, and the junction held 5 bases outside the gene matches. The CDR3 sequence is CASSQGRLAGINEQFF. The DNA for the CDR3 is TGTGCCAGCAGCCAAGGGAGACTAGCGGGAATCAATGAGCAGTTCTTC.

The chain employs TRBV6-5 and TRBJ1-3; D is possibly TRBD1 (6 bases). The CDR3 loop spans 13 amino acids. V gave up 6 bases and J gave up 0 bases, with 6 bases separating them. The germline V gene has CDR1 MNHEY and CDR2 SVGAGI. The CDR3 reads CASRTGSGNTIYF. Here the CDR3 DNA reads TGTGCCAGCAGGACAGGCTCTGGAAACACCATATATTTT.